Listed here are 14 T cell receptor beta chains from one sample, sequenced in a study of response to subunit inactivated influenza vaccine. TCRdb reprocessed the RT-PCR reads with MiXCR, giving one entry per CDR3 protein. The data show approximately 500,000 distinct CDR3 sequences, with 10% to 15% seen just once and around 13% held by the top ten. Here the sequenced sample was PBMCs from blood, taken roughly 46 days after vaccination. These receptors were collected from a middle-aged man who received an inactivated influenza vaccine.

This clonotype appeared many times. The gene calls are TRBV12-3 or TRBV12-4 and TRBJ2-1, with D perhaps assigned TRBD1 or TRBD2 (6 bases each). Trimming shortened V by 5 bases and J by 0 bases, and 11 bases separated the two germline ends. There are 15 residues in the CDR3. In nucleotides, the CDR3 is TGTGCCAGCAGTCCGGGGGCGAGCTCCTACAATGAGCAGTTCTTC. As protein: CASSPGASSYNEQFF.

This clonotype came up many times. The chain joins TRBV20-1 to TRBJ2-3; D call uncertain. CDR1 is DFQATT and CDR2 is SNEGSKA in the germline V gene (reference sequence). CDR3 length equals 13 residues. The ends were cut back, 5 bases at V and 0 bases at J, with 9 bases in the middle. DNA for the CDR3: TGCAGTGCTTGGGTACCAAGCACAGATACGCAGTATTTT. Encoded protein: CSAWVPSTDTQYF.

This clonotype was seen only a few times. The chain carries TRBV4-3 and TRBJ2-3; TRBD2 agrees at 7 bases. Per germline, CDR1 LGHNA and CDR2 YSLEER. This CDR3 is 16 amino acids long. V shed 0 bases, J shed 2 bases, and the junction held 5 bases outside the gene matches. The CDR3 nucleotides are TGCGCCAGCAGCCAAGATTGGGGACTAAACACAGATACGCAGTATTTT. It encodes CASSQDWGLNTDTQYF.

As regards this clonotype: Relative to the germline gene, one junction end is altered; a read error may explain this. The CDR3 reads CASSVIYEQHF. The CDR3 DNA reads as TGTGCCAGCAGTGTTATCTACGAGCAGCACTTC. The rearrangement joins TRBV2 to TRBJ2-7; no clear D. The CDR3 sequence is 11 residues long. In germline, CDR1 is SNHLY, CDR2 FYNNEI.

The chain combines TRBV5-1 with TRBJ2-7, with a tentative D call TRBD1 (5 bases). This CDR3 contains 15 residues. Germline assignment: CDR1 SGHRS and CDR2 YFSETQ. V was shortened by 4 bases and J by 5 bases, with 19 bases between the two germline ends. The chain's CDR3 is CASSTTGIIVNEQYF. The CDR3 DNA follows: TGCGCCAGCAGCACCACAGGAATAATCGTAAACGAGCAGTACTTC.

The chain combines TRBV10-3 with TRBJ2-1; D is perhaps TRBD2 (5 bases). In germline, CDR1 is ENHRY, CDR2 SYGVKD. Trimming removed 8 bases at V and 0 bases at J, with 17 bases between. The CDR3 is 16 residues long. CDR3 loop: CAISPRGPGSYNEQFF. CDR3 in DNA: TGTGCCATCTCCCCGAGAGGGCCCGGCTCCTACAATGAGCAGTTCTTC.

This clonotype was observed many times. This rearrangement joins TRBV7-2 to TRBJ2-7, with D perhaps matching TRBD1 (5 bases). Germline V CDR1 and CDR2: SGHTA, FQGNSA. The CDR3 runs 14 residues. Trimming removed 2 bases at V and 1 base at J, with 9 bases between. CDR3 nucleotide sequence: TGTGCCAGCAGCTTATTCCCAGGGTCCTACGAGCAGTACTTC. It encodes CASSLFPGSYEQYF.

In its sample, this clonotype was seen a few times. The chain is built from TRBV20-1 and TRBJ2-2, with 12 bases aligning to TRBD2. Germline V gene lookup returns CDR1 DFQATT and CDR2 SNEGSKA (reference sequence). The CDR3 totals 15 residues. V lost 1 base and J lost 3; bases outside the gene matches: 0. The CDR3, as DNA: TGCAGTGCTAGAGGGACTAGCGGGGACACCGGGGAGCTGTTTTTT. This codes for CSARGTSGDTGELFF.

The genes are TRBV4-3 and TRBJ2-3, with a weak D call TRBD1 (6 bases). Trimming removed 0 bases from V and 10 bases from J, with 17 bases in between. The CDR3 covers 15 residues. In germline, CDR1 is LGHNA, CDR2 YSLEER. The chain's CDR3 is CASSQDGTGHGAQYF. DNA of the CDR3: TGCGCCAGCAGCCAAGATGGCACAGGGCACGGCGCGCAGTATTTT.

This clonotype was detected a few times. This chain connects TRBV20-1 to TRBJ2-1; D is ambiguous. V gave up 3 bases and J gave up 4 bases, with 13 bases separating them. The CDR3 has 14 residues. Germline V CDR1 and CDR2: DFQATT, SNEGSKA (reference sequence). CDR3 DNA: TGCAGTGCTAGCGGCCTACCCTTTTACAATGAGCAGTTCTTC. Its protein product is CSASGLPFYNEQFF.

V and J are TRBV11-2 and TRBJ2-2; 11 positions match TRBD1. Germline V CDR1 and CDR2: SGHAT, FQNNGV. The CDR3 contains 22 residues. V lost 2 bases to trimming and J lost 0 bases; unmatched junction nucleotides: 17. The CDR3 sequence is CASSLPGTGQGALSSNTGELFF. DNA for the CDR3: TGTGCCAGCAGCTTACCTGGAACTGGACAGGGGGCCTTATCCTCGAACACCGGGGAGCTGTTTTTT.

This clonotype was detected only a few times. The chain couples TRBV20-1 to TRBJ2-4; a weak D match, TRBD2 (5 bases). Trimming took 4 bases from V and 2 from J, leaving 15 bases between them. Germline V CDR1 and CDR2: DFQATT, SNEGSKA (reference sequence). This CDR3 region has 15 residues. In nucleotides, the CDR3 is TGCAGTGCTAACCCCCCACACGGGACCAAAAACATTCAGTACTTC. Protein sequence: CSANPPHGTKNIQYF.

The chain recombines TRBV4-3 with TRBJ2-4, with D perhaps matching TRBD2 (5 bases). Germline V gives CDR1 LGHNA, CDR2 YSLEER. The CDR3 loop spans 13 amino acids. V was shortened by 0 bases and J by 6 bases, with 6 bases between the two germline ends. The DNA for the CDR3 is TGCGCCAGCAGCCAAGAGGCGGGAAACATTCAGTACTTC. Translation gives CASSQEAGNIQYF.

The chain joins TRBV5-4 to TRBJ2-1; 14 bases agree with TRBD2. The CDR3 is 16 amino acids. Germline V CDR1 and CDR2: SGHNT, YYREEE (reference sequence). The trim removed 4 bases at V and 7 bases at J, leaving 7 bases unmatched. CDR3 in DNA: TGTGCCAGCAGCAGAGGGACTAGCGGGAGAATAAATGAGCAGTTCTTC. Its translation is CASSRGTSGRINEQFF.